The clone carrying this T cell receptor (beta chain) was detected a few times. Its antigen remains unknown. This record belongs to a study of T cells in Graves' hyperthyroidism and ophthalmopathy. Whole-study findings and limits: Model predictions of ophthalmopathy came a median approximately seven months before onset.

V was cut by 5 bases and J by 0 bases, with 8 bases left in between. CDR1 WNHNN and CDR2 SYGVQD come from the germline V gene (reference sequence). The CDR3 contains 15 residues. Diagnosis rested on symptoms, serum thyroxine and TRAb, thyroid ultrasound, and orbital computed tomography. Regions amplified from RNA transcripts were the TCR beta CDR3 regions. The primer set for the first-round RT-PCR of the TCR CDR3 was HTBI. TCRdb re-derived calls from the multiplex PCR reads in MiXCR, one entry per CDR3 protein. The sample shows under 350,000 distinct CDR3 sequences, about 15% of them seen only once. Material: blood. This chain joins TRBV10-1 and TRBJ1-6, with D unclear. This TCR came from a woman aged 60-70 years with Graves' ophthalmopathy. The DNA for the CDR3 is TGCGCCAGCAGTCCGGAGAGCTCCTATAATTCACCCCTCCACTTT. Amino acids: CASSPESSYNSPLHF.